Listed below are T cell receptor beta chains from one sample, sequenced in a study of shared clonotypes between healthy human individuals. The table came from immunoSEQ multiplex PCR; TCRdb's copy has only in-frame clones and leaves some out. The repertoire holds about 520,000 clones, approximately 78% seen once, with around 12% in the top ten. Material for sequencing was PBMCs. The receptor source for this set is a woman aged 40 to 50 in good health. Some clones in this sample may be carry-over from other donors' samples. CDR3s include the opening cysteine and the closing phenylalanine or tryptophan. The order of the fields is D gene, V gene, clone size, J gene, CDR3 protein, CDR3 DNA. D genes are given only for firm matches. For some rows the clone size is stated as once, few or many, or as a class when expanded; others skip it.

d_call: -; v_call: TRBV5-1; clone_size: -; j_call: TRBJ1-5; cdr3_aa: CASSLTGNQPQHF; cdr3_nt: TGCGCCAGCAGCTTGACAGGGAATCAGCCCCAGCATTTT
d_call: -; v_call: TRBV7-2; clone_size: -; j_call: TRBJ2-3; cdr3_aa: CASSFVSGNRVDTQYF; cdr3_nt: TGTGCCAGCAGCTTCGTCAGCGGAAACCGCGTGGATACGCAGTATTTT
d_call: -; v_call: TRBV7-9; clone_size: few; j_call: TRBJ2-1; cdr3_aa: CASSRRQISYNEQFF; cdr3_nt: TGTGCCAGCAGCCGCCGACAAATCTCCTACAATGAGCAGTTCTTC
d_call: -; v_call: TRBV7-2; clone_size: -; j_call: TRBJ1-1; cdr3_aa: CASSLQGGNTEAFF; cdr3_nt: TGTGCCAGCAGCTTGCAAGGCGGGAACACTGAAGCTTTCTTT
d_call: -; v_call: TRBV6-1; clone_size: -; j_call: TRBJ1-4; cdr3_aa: CASWEGLYEKLFF; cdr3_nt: TGTGCCAGCTGGGAGGGGCTGTATGAAAAACTGTTTTTT
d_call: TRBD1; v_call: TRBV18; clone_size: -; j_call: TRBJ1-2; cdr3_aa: CASSRGTANYGYTF; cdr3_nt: TGTGCCAGCTCGCGCGGGACAGCTAACTATGGCTACACCTTC
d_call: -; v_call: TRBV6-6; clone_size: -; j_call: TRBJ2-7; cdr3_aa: CASSLPVDPAAYEQYF; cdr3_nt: TGTGCCAGCAGTCTCCCAGTCGATCCGGCAGCCTACGAGCAGTACTTC
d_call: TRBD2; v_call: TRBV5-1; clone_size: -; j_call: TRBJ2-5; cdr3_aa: CASSPGTSGRAAETQYF; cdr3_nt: TGCGCCAGCAGCCCAGGGACTAGCGGGAGGGCCGCGGAGACCCAGTACTTC
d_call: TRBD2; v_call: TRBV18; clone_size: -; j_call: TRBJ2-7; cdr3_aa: CASSPWTSGSFYEQYF; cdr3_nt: TGTGCCAGCTCACCTTGGACTAGCGGGAGTTTCTACGAGCAGTACTTC
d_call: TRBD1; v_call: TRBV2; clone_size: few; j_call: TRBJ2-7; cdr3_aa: CASSAGTGMVYEQYF; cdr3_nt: TGTGCCAGCAGTGCGGGGACAGGGATGGTCTACGAGCAGTACTTC
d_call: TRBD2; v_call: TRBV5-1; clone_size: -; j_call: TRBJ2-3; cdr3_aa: CASSSPRTSGRWTDTQYF; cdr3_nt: TGCGCCAGCAGCTCACCACGGACTAGCGGGAGGTGGACAGATACGCAGTATTTT
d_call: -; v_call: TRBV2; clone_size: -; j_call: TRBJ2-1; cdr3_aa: CASNIQGFNEQFF; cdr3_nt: TGTGCCAGCAATATACAGGGCTTCAATGAGCAGTTCTTC
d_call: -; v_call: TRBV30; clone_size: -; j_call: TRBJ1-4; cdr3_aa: CAWSPFEGWGEKLFF; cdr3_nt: TGTGCCTGGAGTCCCTTCGAAGGTTGGGGAGAAAAACTGTTTTTT
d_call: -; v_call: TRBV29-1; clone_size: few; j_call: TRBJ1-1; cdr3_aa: CSAGFMNTEAFF; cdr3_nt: TGCAGCGCCGGATTCATGAACACTGAAGCTTTCTTT
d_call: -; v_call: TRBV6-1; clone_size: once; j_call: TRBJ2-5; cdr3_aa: CASSELEGVQETQYF; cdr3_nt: TGTGCCAGCAGTGAACTTGAGGGCGTTCAAGAGACCCAGTACTTC
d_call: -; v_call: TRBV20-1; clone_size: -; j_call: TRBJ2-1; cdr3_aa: CSARFNEQFF; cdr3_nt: TGCAGTGCGAGATTTAATGAGCAGTTCTTC
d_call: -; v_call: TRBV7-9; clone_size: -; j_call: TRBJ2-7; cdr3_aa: CASSVLGGGEQYF; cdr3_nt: TGTGCCAGCAGCGTCCTGGGAGGGGGCGAGCAGTACTTC
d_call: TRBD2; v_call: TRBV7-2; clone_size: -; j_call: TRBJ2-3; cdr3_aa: CASSLLAGVTDTQYF; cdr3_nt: TGTGCCAGCAGCCTCCTGGCGGGGGTTACAGATACGCAGTATTTT
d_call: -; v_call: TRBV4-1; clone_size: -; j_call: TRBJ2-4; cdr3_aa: CASSQVRGINIQYF; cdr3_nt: TGCGCCAGCAGCCAAGTCCGGGGGATTAACATTCAGTACTTC
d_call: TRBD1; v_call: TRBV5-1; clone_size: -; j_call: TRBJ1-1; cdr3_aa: CASSLSGQGYDKAFF; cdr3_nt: TGCGCCAGCAGCTTATCGGGACAGGGGTATGATAAGGCTTTCTTT
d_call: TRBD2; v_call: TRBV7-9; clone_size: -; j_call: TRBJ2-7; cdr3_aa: CASSLEGLAGGYEQYF; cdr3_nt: TGTGCCAGCAGCTTAGAAGGCCTAGCGGGAGGCTACGAGCAGTACTTC
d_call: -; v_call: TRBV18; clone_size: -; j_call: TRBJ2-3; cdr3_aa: CASSPPGTDTQYF; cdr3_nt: TGTGCCAGCTCACCCCCCGGCACAGATACGCAGTATTTT
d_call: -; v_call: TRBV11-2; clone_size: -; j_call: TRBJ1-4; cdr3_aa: CASSLDRTREKLFF; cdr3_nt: TGTGCCAGCAGCTTAGACCGGACGAGGGAAAAACTGTTTTTT
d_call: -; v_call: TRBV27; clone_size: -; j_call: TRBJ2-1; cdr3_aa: CASKQVHEQFF; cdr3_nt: TGTGCCAGCAAACAAGTCCATGAGCAGTTCTTC